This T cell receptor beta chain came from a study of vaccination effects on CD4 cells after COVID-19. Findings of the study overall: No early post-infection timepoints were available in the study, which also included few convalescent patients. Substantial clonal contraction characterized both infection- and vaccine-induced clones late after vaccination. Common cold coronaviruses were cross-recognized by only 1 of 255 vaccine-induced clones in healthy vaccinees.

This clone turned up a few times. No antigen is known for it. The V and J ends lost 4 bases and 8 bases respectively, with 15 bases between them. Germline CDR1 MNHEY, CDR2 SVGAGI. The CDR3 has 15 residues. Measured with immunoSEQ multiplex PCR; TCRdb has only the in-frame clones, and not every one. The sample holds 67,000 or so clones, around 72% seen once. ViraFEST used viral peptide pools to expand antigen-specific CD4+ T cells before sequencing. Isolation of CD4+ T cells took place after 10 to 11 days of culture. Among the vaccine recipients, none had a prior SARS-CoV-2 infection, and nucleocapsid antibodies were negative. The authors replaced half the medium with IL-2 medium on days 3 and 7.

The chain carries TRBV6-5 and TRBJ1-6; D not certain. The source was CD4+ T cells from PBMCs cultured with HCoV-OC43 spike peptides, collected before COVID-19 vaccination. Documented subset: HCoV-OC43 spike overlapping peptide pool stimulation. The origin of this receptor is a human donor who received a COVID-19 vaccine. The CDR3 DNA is TGTGCCAGCAGTTCCCGAAGGCCTGGGGATTCACCCCTCCACTTT. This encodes CASSSRRPGDSPLHF.